The 22 T cell receptor beta chains reported below all come from one sample, sequenced in a study of T cell changes during pregnancy in multiple sclerosis. Assay: immunoSEQ multiplex PCR; the TCRdb copy retains only in-frame clones and omits some. The sample lists around 80,000 clones, about 92% occurring once. Sequencing used peripheral blood, obtained before pregnancy. The receptors derive from a female donor with multiple sclerosis, enrolled in a pregnancy study.

This rearrangement joins TRBV7-9 to TRBJ2-7, with a possible D match to TRBD2 (5 bases). This CDR3 comprises 15 residues. Between the trimmed V and J ends, which lost 7 bases and 2 bases, there was a span of 18 bases. Germline-derived CDR1 and CDR2 are SEHNR and FQNEAQ (reference sequence). CDR3 DNA sequence: TGTGCCAGCAAGAATAGCGTAGATCAAGCCTACGAGCAGTACTTC. Translated, it gives CASKNSVDQAYEQYF.

The V call is TRBV5-1, the J call TRBJ1-4; TRBD1 aligns across 7 bases. Germline V gives CDR1 SGHRS, CDR2 YFSETQ. The V segment lost 4 bases and the J segment 2 bases; nucleotides outside the gene matches: 2. The CDR3 spans 14 residues. This CDR3 reads CASSQGQTNEKLFF. In DNA form, the CDR3 reads TGCGCCAGCAGCCAGGGACAGACTAATGAAAAACTGTTTTTT. Full variable domain (outside the CDR3, taken from reference TRBV5-1 and TRBJ1-4): KAGVTQTPRYLIKTRGQQVTLSCSPISGHRSVSWYQQTPGQGLQFLFEYFSETQRNKGNFPGRFSGRQFSNSRSEMNVSTLELGDSALYLCASSQGQTNEKLFFGSGTQLSVL.

The genes are TRBV5-6 and TRBJ2-2; D gene unclear. The CDR3 has 15 amino acids. Trimming pared 4 bases from V and 6 bases from J, leaving 16 bases between. The germline V gene has CDR1 SGHDT and CDR2 YYEEEE. This CDR3 reads CASSMEIVAAGELFF. CDR3 sequence (DNA): TGTGCCAGCAGCATGGAGATAGTCGCCGCCGGGGAGCTGTTTTTT. The full variable domain, with the rest looked up from reference TRBV5-6 and TRBJ2-2, is DAGVTQSPTHLIKTRGQQVTLRCSPKSGHDTVSWYQQALGQGPQFIFQYYEEEERQRGNFPDRFSGHQFPNYSSELNVNALLLGDSALYLCASSMEIVAAGELFFGEGSRLTVL.

This chain joins TRBV11-2 and TRBJ1-2; D unresolved. Trimming pared 0 bases from V and 3 bases from J, leaving 5 bases between. In germline, CDR1 is SGHAT, CDR2 FQNNGV. The CDR3 has 13 residues. The CDR3 sequence: CASSLERHYGYTF. The DNA for the CDR3 is TGTGCCAGCAGCTTAGAGCGCCACTATGGCTACACCTTC.

This clone was found once. V is TRBV29-1 and J is TRBJ2-7; TRBD1 matches 7 bases. The CDR3 runs to 12 residues. The J segment lost 6 bases and the V segment lost 1 base, leaving 3 bases of the junction unmatched. Germline CDR1 and CDR2: SQVTM and ANQGSEA. The CDR3: CSVEGQGGEQYF. CDR3 bases: TGCAGCGTTGAAGGACAGGGTGGCGAGCAGTACTTC.

The rearrangement uses TRBV5-4 and TRBJ2-7, with D unresolved. Germline loops: CDR1 SGHNT, CDR2 YYREEE (reference sequence). The CDR3 spans 12 residues. Trimming stripped 0 bases from V and 6 bases from J, with 7 bases between. CDR3 amino acids: CASSLERSEQYF. For the CDR3, the DNA is TGTGCCAGCAGCTTGGAGCGAAGCGAGCAGTACTTC.

The chain uses TRBV7-3 and TRBJ2-1, with TRBD1 matching over 7 bases. In germline, CDR1 is SGHTA, CDR2 FQGTGA. Trimming took 2 bases from V and 4 from J; bases not matched to a gene: 8. This CDR3 is 16 amino acids long. The CDR3 DNA is TGTGCCAGCAGCTTATCAGAGGGGGCACAGTACAATGAGCAGTTCTTC. Its protein is CASSLSEGAQYNEQFF.

The gene calls are TRBV4-3 and TRBJ2-7; 7 nucleotides agree with TRBD2. V lost 3 bases, J lost 6 bases, and 8 bases stayed unmatched. Germline V gene sequence: CDR1 LGHNA, CDR2 YSLEER. The CDR3 sequence is 14 residues long. Here the CDR3 reads CASSQGREFREQYF. Here the CDR3 DNA reads TGCGCCAGCAGCCAGGGGCGGGAGTTTCGCGAGCAGTACTTC.

The rearrangement links TRBV29-1 to TRBJ1-1; TRBD1 aligns across 7 bases. V dropped 3 bases and J dropped 8; count of bases not matched to a gene: 9. The germline CDR1 and CDR2 sequences are SQVTM and ANQGSEA. The CDR3 runs to 13 residues. CDR3 region: CSVDPGTAGEAFF. For the CDR3, the DNA is TGCAGCGTTGACCCGGGGACAGCCGGGGAAGCTTTCTTT.

V and J are TRBV2 and TRBJ2-1; a possible D gene is TRBD1 (6 bases). This CDR3 has 12 residues. The germline gives CDR1 SNHLY, CDR2 FYNNEI. Trimming cost V 11 bases and J 2 bases, with 10 bases left between them. CDR3 bases: TGTGCCGCCAGGGGAGCCTACAATGAGCAGTTCTTC. Translated, it gives CAARGAYNEQFF.

The chain is built from TRBV11-2 and TRBJ2-7, with D perhaps matching TRBD2 (6 bases). Per germline, CDR1 SGHAT and CDR2 FQNNGV. The CDR3 has 16 amino acids. The ends were cut back, 2 bases at V and 6 bases at J, with 20 bases in the middle. CDR3 DNA sequence: TGTGCCAGCAGCTTACGAGGAGGGACGGGGCAGGTCGAGCAGTACTTC. As protein: CASSLRGGTGQVEQYF.

The chain links TRBV9 to TRBJ2-2; a weak D match, TRBD2 (6 bases). V lost 4 bases to trimming and J lost 5 bases, with 15 bases between them. Germline V lookup: CDR1 SGDLS, CDR2 YYNGEE. The CDR3 has 15 amino acids. In DNA form, the CDR3 reads TGTGCCAGCAGCTACCCTCTTGCGGGGACCGGGGAGCTGTTTTTT. This translates into CASSYPLAGTGELFF.

The chain couples TRBV2 to TRBJ1-2, with a weak D call TRBD1 (6 bases). The length of the CDR3 is 15 residues. V shed 2 bases and J shed 4 bases, with 14 bases lying between them. The germline CDR1 and CDR2 sequences are SNHLY and FYNNEI. CDR3 coding DNA: TGTGCCAGCAGTGAATATATGGTAGGGGGCTATGGCTACACCTTC. It translates to CASSEYMVGGYGYTF.

V and J are TRBV29-1 and TRBJ2-5; 12 nucleotides match TRBD2. Germline V gene data show CDR1 as SQVTM and CDR2 as ANQGSEA. J lost 5 bases, V lost 5 bases, and 6 bases had no gene match. This CDR3 comprises 14 residues. CDR3 protein: CSVNGLAGRETQYF. The CDR3, as DNA: TGCAGCGTTAATGGACTAGCGGGGCGCGAGACCCAGTACTTC.

This clone appeared once. This rearrangement joins TRBV27 to TRBJ2-7, with 7 bases matching TRBD2. The CDR3 has 14 residues. With 2 bases clipped from V and 1 base from J, the junction kept 2 bases outside the gene matches. The germline gives CDR1 MNHEY, CDR2 SMNVEV (reference sequence). CDR3 sequence (DNA): TGTGCCAGCAGTTTACTAGCGGAATCCTACGAGCAGTACTTC. As protein: CASSLLAESYEQYF.

Worth noting for this clone: The junction differs from germline at one of its ends, possibly a read error. The J gene is TRBJ2-2, the V gene TRBV25-1, with TRBD2 as a possible D gene (6 bases). This CDR3 spans 12 amino acids. The germline V gene encodes CDR1 MGHDK and CDR2 SYGVNS. The CDR3 bases are TGTGCCAGCAGTGAATTGCTCGGGGGGCTGTTTTTT. It is translated as CASSELLGGLFF.

The chain is built from TRBV12-5 and TRBJ1-5; possible D gene TRBD1, 5 bases. The germline V gene encodes CDR1 LGHNT and CDR2 FRNRAP. With 7 bases removed from V and 2 bases from J, the gap between germline ends came to 12 bases. The CDR3 sequence is 14 residues long. Written as DNA, the CDR3 is TGTGCTAGTGCCCAGGGTTATGGCAATCAGCCCCAGCATTTT. This encodes CASAQGYGNQPQHF.

This clone was detected once. The chain is built from TRBV30 and TRBJ1-5; 10 bases line up with TRBD1. Unmatched junction bases numbered 3, after V lost 2 bases and J lost 2 bases. Germline loops: CDR1 GTSNPN, CDR2 SVGIG (reference sequence). The CDR3 is made up of 15 amino acids. CDR3 nucleotides: TGTGCCTGGAGTCCCGGGACAGGGGGCAATCAGCCCCAGCATTTT. This sequence encodes CAWSPGTGGNQPQHF.

V and J are TRBV9 and TRBJ2-1; D not resolved. V was trimmed by 1 base and J by 0 bases, leaving 11 bases between them. CDR3 length: 16 residues. From germline, CDR1 is SGDLS and CDR2 YYNGEE. CDR3 nucleotide sequence: TGTGCCAGCAGCGTATTTGCGGAAAGCTCCTACAATGAGCAGTTCTTC. This gives the protein CASSVFAESSYNEQFF.

As DNA, the CDR3 is TGTGCCAGCACCACGCTAGGGACAAGGGACGGCGGGACCCAGTACTTC. Translated: CASTTLGTRDGGTQYF. V gene TRBV28 combines with J gene TRBJ2-5; a weak D match, TRBD1 (6 bases). There are 16 residues in the CDR3. Trimming stripped 7 bases from V and 7 bases from J, with 25 bases between. CDR1 MDHEN and CDR2 SYDVKM come from the germline V gene.

J is TRBJ2-1 and V is TRBV5-1; 7 positions agree with TRBD2. Germline-derived CDR1 and CDR2 are SGHRS and YFSETQ. With 0 bases clipped from V and 4 bases from J, the junction kept 13 bases outside the gene matches. The CDR3 has 18 amino acids. CDR3: CASSLAGLGGNGYNEQFF. CDR3 sequence (DNA): TGCGCCAGCAGCTTGGCCGGACTAGGCGGGAACGGATACAATGAGCAGTTCTTC.

This clone has a single count. CDR3 residues: CASSHRGQETQYF. Written as DNA, the CDR3 is TGTGCCAGCAGCCACAGGGGGCAAGAGACCCAGTACTTC. The chain links TRBV13 to TRBJ2-5, with 8 bases aligning to TRBD1. Per germline, CDR1 PRHDT and CDR2 FYEKMQ (reference sequence). CDR3 length: 13 residues. Trimming took 5 bases from V and 2 from J; bases not matched to a gene: 1.